These 19 T cell receptor beta chains came from one sample sequenced in a study of blood T cell repertoires in COVID-19. The assay was immunoSEQ multiplex PCR, and TCRdb's table has in-frame clones only and misses some. The table has 350,000 to 550,000 clones, 85% to 90% seen once. The sequenced sample consisted of PBMCs or T cells enriched from blood (not recorded which). The origin of the receptors is a man aged 25-45 years who had recovered from COVID-19.

Only a few counts were recorded for this clone. The rearrangement joins TRBV28 to TRBJ1-4; no reliable D call. CDR1 is MDHEN and CDR2 is SYDVKM in the germline V gene. V lost 4 bases, J lost 15 bases, and 9 bases lay in between. CDR3 length: 10 residues. The CDR3 region is CASSSGVMFF. CDR3 DNA sequence: TGTGCCAGCAGTTCCGGGGTAATGTTTTTT.

The CDR3 DNA reads as TGTGCCAGTAGTCTCCGACAGGGGGCTTATGAAAAACTGTTTTTT. Protein sequence: CASSLRQGAYEKLFF. The chain recombines TRBV19 with TRBJ1-4, with TRBD1 matching 10 bases. CDR3 size: 15 residues. V was clipped by 5 bases and J by 6 bases; unmatched bases: 6. Germline CDR1 reads LNHDA; CDR2 reads SQIVND (reference sequence).

This rearrangement joins TRBV19 to TRBJ2-4; 9 bases are shared with TRBD1. This CDR3 has 15 residues. J gave up 0 bases and V 6 bases, and 3 bases lay outside the gene matches. The germline gives CDR1 LNHDA, CDR2 SQIVND (reference sequence). The CDR3 is CASRQGAGAKNIQYF. The CDR3 DNA is TGTGCCAGTAGACAGGGGGCTGGAGCCAAAAACATTCAGTACTTC.

The genes are TRBV28 and TRBJ1-1; D gene unclear. V gave up 7 bases and J gave up 2 bases, with 8 bases separating them. The CDR3 is 12 amino acids. The germline V gene encodes CDR1 MDHEN and CDR2 SYDVKM. The CDR3 region is CASTNRNTEAFF. As DNA, the CDR3 is TGTGCCAGCACAAACAGAAACACTGAAGCTTTCTTT.

As to this clone: The germline gene is not matched at one end of the junction; a read error may be the cause. The genes are TRBV15 and TRBJ2-1; TRBD1 might be the D (5 bases). Germline V lookup: CDR1 LNHNV, CDR2 YYDKDF (reference sequence). CDR3 size: 15 residues. In nucleotides, the CDR3 is TGTGCCACCAGCAGAGATCAGGGCTCCAACAATGAGCAGTTCTTC. Translating it yields CATSRDQGSNNEQFF.

This clone appeared a single time. This CDR3 is CASSVPSPGTGELFF. The CDR3 DNA follows: TGTGCCAGTAGTGTACCGTCCCCGGGCACCGGGGAGCTGTTTTTT. V is TRBV19 and J is TRBJ2-2, with D unresolved. CDR3 length: 15 amino acids. The germline V gene has CDR1 LNHDA and CDR2 SQIVND (reference sequence). V was trimmed by 5 bases and J by 4 bases, leaving 14 bases between them.

V gene TRBV3-1 (or the pseudogene TRBV3-2) combines with J gene TRBJ1-2, with 7 bases identical to TRBD1. The CDR3 runs to 14 residues. Germline V gives CDR1 LGHDT, CDR2 YNNKEL (reference sequence). J gave up 3 bases and V 3 bases, and 4 bases lay outside the gene matches. The CDR3 nucleotides are TGTGCCAGCAGCCATGGCCAGGGGGACTATGGCTACACCTTC. Protein sequence: CASSHGQGDYGYTF.

The chain employs TRBV6-4 and TRBJ2-1; possibly TRBD1 for D (7 bases). CDR1 is MRHNA, CDR2 SNTAGT, per germline. Trimming stripped 6 bases from V and 3 bases from J, with 12 bases between. CDR3 size: 14 residues. CDR3 sequence reads: CASSGGGIYNEQFF. The DNA for the CDR3 is TGTGCCAGCAGCGGAGGGGGCATCTACAATGAGCAGTTCTTC.

The chain joins TRBV3-1 (or the pseudogene TRBV3-2) to TRBJ2-1; 10 bases are shared with TRBD2. The germline V gene encodes CDR1 LGHDT and CDR2 YNNKEL (reference sequence). There are 15 residues in the CDR3. J lost 7 bases, V lost 3 bases, and 6 bases had no gene match. As DNA, the CDR3 is TGTGCCAGCAGCCATGGTAGCGGGAGGAGGAATGAGCAGTTCTTC. Translation: CASSHGSGRRNEQFF.

The sample holds a few counts of this clone. V usage is TRBV24-1 and J usage is TRBJ1-5; D is unclear. This CDR3 has 13 amino acids. Trimming cost V 4 bases and J 7 bases, with 10 bases left between them. In germline, CDR1 is KGHDR, CDR2 SFDVKD. CDR3 sequence reads: CATSENTGQPQHF. Written as DNA, the CDR3 is TGTGCCACCAGTGAAAATACCGGGCAGCCCCAGCATTTT.

The chain combines TRBV7-9 with TRBJ2-7; possible D gene TRBD1, 6 bases. With 0 bases removed from V and 0 bases from J, the gap between germline ends came to 12 bases. This CDR3 region has 16 residues. From germline, CDR1 is SEHNR and CDR2 FQNEAQ (reference sequence). The chain's CDR3 is CASSLAPGQNSYEQYF. The CDR3 DNA is TGTGCCAGCAGCTTAGCGCCGGGACAAAACTCCTACGAGCAGTACTTC.

V and J are TRBV7-9 and TRBJ2-5, with TRBD1 matching over 7 bases. Germline lookup yields CDR1 SEHNR and CDR2 FQNEAQ (reference sequence). CDR3 length equals 15 residues. Losses at the gene ends were 6 bases for V and 3 bases for J; bases not matched to a gene: 10. The CDR3 DNA reads TGTGCCAGCAGACCCACAGGGGTCGGGGAAGAGACCCAGTACTTC. It codes for CASRPTGVGEETQYF.

The rearrangement joins TRBV13 to TRBJ2-2, with 8 nucleotides matching TRBD1. In germline, CDR1 is PRHDT, CDR2 FYEKMQ (reference sequence). This CDR3 has 15 residues. With V trimmed by 6 bases and J by 5 bases, 8 bases remained unmatched. This CDR3 reads CASRIRQGSTGELFF. The DNA for the CDR3 is TGTGCCAGCAGGATCCGACAGGGGTCTACCGGGGAGCTGTTTTTT.

The rearrangement uses TRBV28 and TRBJ1-5, with 7 bases aligning to TRBD1. The CDR3 is made up of 14 amino acids. Germline CDR1 is MDHEN and CDR2 is SYDVKM. V lost 6 bases and J lost 4; bases outside the gene matches: 6. The chain's CDR3 is CASSAGGRNQPQHF. Here the CDR3 DNA reads TGTGCCAGCAGCGCAGGGGGAAGGAATCAGCCCCAGCATTTT.

The chain uses TRBV29-1 and TRBJ2-7, with a tentative D call TRBD2 (6 bases). V was trimmed by 7 bases and J by 2 bases, leaving 9 bases between them. The V gene's germline CDR1 is SQVTM and CDR2 ANQGSEA. The CDR3 length is 11 residues. CDR3 sequence reads: CSGGEAYEQYF. CDR3 coding DNA: TGCAGCGGGGGGGAGGCCTACGAGCAGTACTTC.

The chain recombines TRBV4-1 with TRBJ2-1; 8 positions agree with TRBD2. The CDR3 covers 16 residues. The ends lost 2 bases at V and 5 bases at J; junction bases unmatched: 8. Germline CDR1 reads MGHRA; CDR2 reads YSYEKL. The CDR3 spells CASSQSPGTRDNEQFF. For the CDR3, the DNA is TGCGCCAGCAGCCAATCCCCCGGGACTAGAGACAATGAGCAGTTCTTC.

The chain uses TRBV7-9 and TRBJ2-7; TRBD1 might be the D (5 bases). The germline V and J ends were trimmed by 5 bases and 3 bases, with 11 bases remaining between them. The CDR3 extends over 13 amino acids. Germline CDR1 reads SEHNR; CDR2 reads FQNEAQ (reference sequence). CDR3 sequence: CASSPQGGYEQYF. The DNA for the CDR3 is TGTGCCAGCAGCCCCCAGGGCGGCTACGAGCAGTACTTC. Supplemented by reference TRBV7-9 and TRBJ2-7, the full variable domain reads DTGVSQNPRHKITKRGQNVTFRCDPISEHNRLYWYRQTLGQGPEFLTYFQNEAQLEKSRLLSDRFSAERPKGSFSTLEIQRTEQGDSAMYLCASSPQGGYEQYFGPGTRLTVT.

As DNA, the CDR3 is TGTGCCAGCAGTTTCCCAGGGGGAGGTAATCAGCCCCAGCATTTT. Protein sequence: CASSFPGGGNQPQHF. The chain carries TRBV2 and TRBJ1-5; 7 bases agree with TRBD1. This CDR3 spans 15 amino acids. J lost 4 bases, V lost 5 bases, and 8 bases had no gene match. Germline assignment: CDR1 SNHLY and CDR2 FYNNEI.

The J gene is TRBJ2-7, the V gene TRBV5-1; perhaps TRBD2 as D (5 bases). Deletions cut 0 bases from V and 6 bases from J, with 7 bases between. Germline CDR1 and CDR2: SGHRS and YFSETQ. The CDR3 is made up of 12 amino acids. The CDR3 DNA sequence: TGCGCCAGCAGCTTGGTGGAGGCCGAGCAGTACTTC. It codes for CASSLVEAEQYF.